The T cell receptor beta chain under discussion was sequenced for a study of post-analysis software for immune sequencing data. Regarding the study as a whole: Roughly five TRBV segments appeared more often in patients than in controls, and TRBV5-6, TRBV5-1 and TRBV20-1 were among these.

Comments on this clonotype: Its cognate antigen is unknown. At one of its ends the junction is not consistent with the germline gene, which may arise from a read error.

cDNA libraries for TCR beta contained unique molecular identifiers. Each CDR3 protein gets one entry after TCRdb re-called the PCR reads with MiXCR. This repertoire shows fewer than 900,000 distinct CDR3 sequences, 35% to 55% found once; its top ten account for 4.9%. The CDR3 is made up of 12 amino acids. CDR1 is LGHDT and CDR2 is YNNKEL in the germline V gene (reference sequence). This TCR derives from a girl aged 5 to 17 with multiple sclerosis. Sequencing was done on a sample of blood. This chain links TRBV3-1 with TRBJ2-1; no reliable D call. CDR3 DNA sequence: TGTGCCAGCAGCCAACAATCCGGTGAGCGGTTCTTC. It is translated as CASSQQSGERFF.